Included here is one T cell receptor beta chain sequence, with context. Its antigen is unknown. No quality values exist for individual bases; no much larger clone is one base distant. The CDR3 goes from the cysteine to the phenylalanine over 14 residues. Of the read, only the CDR3 DNA is kept; its 42 bases are in frame from base 1. Cut back by 6 bases and 7 bases, the V and J ends lie 19 bases apart. CDR1 and CDR2 are drawn from the germline V gene: MNHEY, SVGAGI. The data were obtained in a study of OX40 agonist ivuxolimab in advanced cancers. Regarding the research as a whole: The costimulatory receptor OX40 (CD134) was targeted by ivuxolimab, a fully human IgG2 agonistic monoclonal antibody. Intravenous ivuxolimab was administered to patients every 2 weeks at six dose levels: 0.01, 0.1, 0.3, 1.5, 3 and 10 mg/kg. Among the roughly 50 dose-escalation patients, roughly 20 had hepatocellular carcinoma, roughly 15 melanoma, 9 renal cell carcinoma and 9 head and neck cancer. The dose-escalation cohort was almost 85% male with a mean age of approximately 60 years, ranging from roughly 23 to 80. Patients were allowed to have had prior anti-PD-1, anti-PD-L1 or anti-CTLA-4 therapy, and 30% to 40% of the dose-escalation patients had been treated with checkpoint inhibitors. Three dose-escalation patients achieved partial responses, one with hepatocellular carcinoma and two with cutaneous melanoma. Peripheral TCRbeta sequencing aimed to test whether ivuxolimab altered TCR sequence diversity and caused clonal T-cell expansion. The paper describes the monotherapy dose-escalation part (N ≈ 52 patients) of the phase I trial of ivuxolimab.

To sequence the TCRbeta CDR3 region, genomic DNA was isolated from the sorted cells. TCRbeta CDR3 regions were sequenced using the immunoSEQ Assay. TCRdb's version of the immuneACCESS table is confined to in-frame rearrangements and falls short of the full clone set. An unresolved V gene accounts for under half of the shortfall where checked; the remainder is of unknown origin. For this sample the table gives 70,000 to 80,000 clones, of which 90% to 95% were detected only once. The leading ten clones occupy over 0.35% of the sample. Study-level results and caveats: Low levels of normalized T-cell clonal expansion were also seen in some patients who did not respond. On average, CD8+ T cells showed more expanded clones than CD4+ T cells after ivuxolimab. Antigen specificity was not determined for the clonally expanded peripheral T cells. At doses from 0.1 to 3.0 mg/kg, clonal expansion was seen in both CD4+ and CD8+ blood T cells between baseline and week 6. In the 0.1-3.0 mg/kg groups, partial responders had among the lowest normalized peripheral clonal expansion, particularly in CD8+ T cells.

The trial excluded patients who had a history of autoimmune disease or who were on systemic immunosuppression. Peripheral blood for TCR sequencing was collected from all dose cohorts at baseline, on cycle 4 day 1, and on cycle 7 day 1. The samples were drawn from a first-in-human, open-label, multicenter phase I dose-escalation trial of ivuxolimab. Adults with locally advanced or metastatic melanoma, renal cell carcinoma, hepatocellular carcinoma or head and neck squamous cell carcinoma were enrolled in the trial. Before TCR sequencing, CD4+ and CD8+ T cells were separately sorted from peripheral blood.

The source was CD4+ or CD8+ T cells sorted from blood, collected in a trial of the OX40 agonist ivuxolimab. Recombination linked TRBV6-5 to TRBJ2-7; the D match is possibly TRBD1 or TRBD2, with 5 bases aligned in each. This receptor was obtained from an adult with an advanced solid tumor such as melanoma, head and neck, liver or kidney cancer. The DNA reads TGTGCCAGCAGACTAACCGGGACCCCTCAGGAGCAGTACTTC. This sequence encodes CASRLTGTPQEQYF.